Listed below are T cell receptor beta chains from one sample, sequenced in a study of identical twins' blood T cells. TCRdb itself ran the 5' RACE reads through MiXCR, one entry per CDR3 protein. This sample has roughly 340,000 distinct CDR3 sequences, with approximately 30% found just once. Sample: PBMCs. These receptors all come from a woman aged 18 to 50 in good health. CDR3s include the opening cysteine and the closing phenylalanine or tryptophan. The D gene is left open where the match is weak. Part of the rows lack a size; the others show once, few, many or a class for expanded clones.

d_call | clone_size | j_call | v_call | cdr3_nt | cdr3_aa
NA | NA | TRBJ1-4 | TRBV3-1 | TGTGCCAGCAGCCAAGACGGACCGCGAAAACTGTTTTTT | CASSQDGPRKLFF
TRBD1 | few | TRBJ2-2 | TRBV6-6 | TGTGCCAGCAGAACAGACAGGGGCGGCACCGGGGAGCTGTTTTTT | CASRTDRGGTGELFF
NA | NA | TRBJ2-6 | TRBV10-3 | TGTGCCATCAATGGAGGATTCCCCTCTGGGGCCAACGCCCTGACTTTC | CAINGGFPSGANALTF
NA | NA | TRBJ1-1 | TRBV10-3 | TGTGCCATCAGTGATAAGGGGAACACTGAAGCTTTCTTT | CAISDKGNTEAFF
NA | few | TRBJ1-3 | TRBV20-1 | TGCAGTGCTAGCAACCATGGAAACACCATATATTTT | CSASNHGNTIYF
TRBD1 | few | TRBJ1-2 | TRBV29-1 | TGCAGCGTACCGACAGGGAGCATCTATGGCTACACCTTC | CSVPTGSIYGYTF
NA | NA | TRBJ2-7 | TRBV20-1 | TGCAGTGCCTTACCAGGGCGTTACGAGCAGTACTTC | CSALPGRYEQYF
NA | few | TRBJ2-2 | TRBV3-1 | TGTGCCAGCAGCCAAGGGGCTTTTGCTTCCGGGGAGCTGTTTTTT | CASSQGAFASGELFF
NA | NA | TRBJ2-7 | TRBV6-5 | TGTGCCAGCAGTACGCCGGGACTGGGAGCCTACGAGCAGTACTTC | CASSTPGLGAYEQYF
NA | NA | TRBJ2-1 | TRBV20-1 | TGCAGTGGTGGGGACGGATACTACAATGAGCAGTTCTTC | CSGGDGYYNEQFF
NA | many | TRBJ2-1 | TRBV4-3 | TGCGCCAGCAGCCAAGAGAACTACAATGAGCAGTTCTTC | CASSQENYNEQFF
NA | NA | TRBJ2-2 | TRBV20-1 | TGCAGTGCCAACAGGGCCGGGGAGCTGTTTTTT | CSANRAGELFF
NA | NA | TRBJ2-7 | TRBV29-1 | TGCAGCGTTGTCACAGCTGAGCAGTACTTC | CSVVTAEQYF
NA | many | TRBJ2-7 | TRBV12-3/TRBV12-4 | TGTGCCAGCAGCACCCGTGACCGAAATTTCTACGAGCAGTACTTC | CASSTRDRNFYEQYF
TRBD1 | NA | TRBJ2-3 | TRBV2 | TGTGCCAGCAGTGAAGGGGCAGGGGGAGATACGCAGTATTTT | CASSEGAGGDTQYF
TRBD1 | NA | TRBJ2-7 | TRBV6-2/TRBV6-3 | TGTGCCAGCAATACCGGGACAGGGGTTTTCGACGAGCAGTACTTC | CASNTGTGVFDEQYF
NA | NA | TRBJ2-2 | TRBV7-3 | TGTGCCAGCGGCTTAAATCGAGAACCTTACGAGGGGGAGCTGTTTTTT | CASGLNREPYEGELFF
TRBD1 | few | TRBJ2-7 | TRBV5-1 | TGCGCCAGCAGCTCCCCGGACAGGCTGTACGAGCAGTACTTC | CASSSPDRLYEQYF
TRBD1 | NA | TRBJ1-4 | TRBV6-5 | TGTGCCAGCAGTTGGGACAGGGCTAATGAAAAACTGTTTTTT | CASSWDRANEKLFF
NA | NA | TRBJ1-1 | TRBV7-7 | TGTGCTAGCAGCCAAGACTGGGACACTGAAGCTTTCTTT | CASSQDWDTEAFF
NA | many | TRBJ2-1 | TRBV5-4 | TGTGCCAGCAGGACCGAGAACTACAATGAGCAGTTCTTC | CASRTENYNEQFF
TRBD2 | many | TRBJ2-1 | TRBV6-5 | TGTGCCAGCAGTTATCGGGGGGACCCCTACAATGAGCAGTTCTTC | CASSYRGDPYNEQFF
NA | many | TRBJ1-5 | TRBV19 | TGTGCCAGTAGTACCTATACTAGCAATCAGCCCCAGCATTTT | CASSTYTSNQPQHF
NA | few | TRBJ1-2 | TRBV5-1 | TGCGCCAGCAGCGATGGGGCAGGGATAATTGGCTACACCTTC | CASSDGAGIIGYTF
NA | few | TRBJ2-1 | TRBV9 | TGTGCCAGCAGCACTCGACCGCCTGGAATAGAGCAGTTCTTC | CASSTRPPGIEQFF
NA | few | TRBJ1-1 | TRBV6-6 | TGTGCCAGCAGTCCCACGACATCGAACACTGAAGCTTTCTTT | CASSPTTSNTEAFF
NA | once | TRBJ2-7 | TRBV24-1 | TGTGCCACCAGTGACCCCCAAAGTGAGCAGTACTTC | CATSDPQSEQYF
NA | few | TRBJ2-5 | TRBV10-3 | TGTGCCATCAAGGCCGGGACCCAAGAAGAGACCCAGTACTTC | CAIKAGTQEETQYF
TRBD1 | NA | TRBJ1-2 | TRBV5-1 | TGCGCCAGCAGCTTTACAGGGGATAGCGGCTACACCTTC | CASSFTGDSGYTF
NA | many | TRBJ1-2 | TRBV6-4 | TGTGCCAGCAGTGACTCGACAGAGCCTTCTAACTATGGCTACACCTTC | CASSDSTEPSNYGYTF
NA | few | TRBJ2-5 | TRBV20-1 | TGCAGTGCTAGGCTTCAAGAGACCCAGTACTTC | CSARLQETQYF
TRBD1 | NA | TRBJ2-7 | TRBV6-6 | TGTGCCAGCAAAGACACCGGACAGGGAGTCTACGAGCAGTACTTC | CASKDTGQGVYEQYF
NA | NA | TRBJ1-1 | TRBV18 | TGTGCCAGCTCACCGGAATACAGGAGCCGGTTCACTGAAGCTTTCTTT | CASSPEYRSRFTEAFF
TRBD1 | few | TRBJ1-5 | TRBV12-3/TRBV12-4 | TGTGCCAGCAGTTGGGACAGGGAGGTACAGCCCCAGCATTTT | CASSWDREVQPQHF
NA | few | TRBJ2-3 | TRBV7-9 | TGTGCCAGCAGCTTAGCAGTCCGGGCTAGCACAGATACGCAGTATTTT | CASSLAVRASTDTQYF
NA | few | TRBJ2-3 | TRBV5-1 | TGCGCCAGCAGCTTGGAAAGGCGTTCTAGCACAGATACGCAGTATTTT | CASSLERRSSTDTQYF
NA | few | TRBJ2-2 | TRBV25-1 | TGTGCCAGCAGTGTTACCGGGACAAACACCGGGGAGCTGTTTTTT | CASSVTGTNTGELFF
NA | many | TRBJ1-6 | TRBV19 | TGTGCCAGTAGTATGACGCCCAGAGGCAATTCACCCCTCCACTTT | CASSMTPRGNSPLHF
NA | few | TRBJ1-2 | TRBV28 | TGTGCCGGCAGTTTCTACAGGCGATCAAACTATGGCTACACCTTC | CAGSFYRRSNYGYTF
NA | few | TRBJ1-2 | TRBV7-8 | TGTGCCAGCAGCTTAGTAAACGACAGGCTGGAAGGCTACACCTTC | CASSLVNDRLEGYTF
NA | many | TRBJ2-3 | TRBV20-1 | TGCAGTGCCAACCCAGGAAGCCTAGTGTCAGATACGCAGTATTTT | CSANPGSLVSDTQYF